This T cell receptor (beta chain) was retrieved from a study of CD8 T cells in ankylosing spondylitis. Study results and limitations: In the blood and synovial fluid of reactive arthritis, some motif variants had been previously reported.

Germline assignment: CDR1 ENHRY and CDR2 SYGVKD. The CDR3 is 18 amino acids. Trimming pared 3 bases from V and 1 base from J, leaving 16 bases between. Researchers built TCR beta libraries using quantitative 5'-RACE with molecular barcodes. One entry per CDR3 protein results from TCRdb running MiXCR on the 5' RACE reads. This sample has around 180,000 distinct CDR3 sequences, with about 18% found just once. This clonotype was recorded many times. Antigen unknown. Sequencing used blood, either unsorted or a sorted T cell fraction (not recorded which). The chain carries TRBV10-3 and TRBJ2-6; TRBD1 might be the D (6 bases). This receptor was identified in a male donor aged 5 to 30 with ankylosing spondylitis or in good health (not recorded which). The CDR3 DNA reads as TGTGCCATCAGTGATCTTAGGACAGCGAGATCTGGGGCCAACGTCCTGACTTTC. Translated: CAISDLRTARSGANVLTF.